Included here is one T cell receptor (beta chain) sequence, with context. Its antigen is still unknown. Produced via immunoSEQ multiplex PCR; TCRdb's table is partial and in-frame only. The sample lists approximately 70,000 clones; approximately 80% were seen once. The sample is drawn from a study of cytotoxic CD8 clonotypes in ibrutinib-treated CLL. Study results and limitations: Public clonotypes were rare and shrank or held steady on treatment.

Germline CDR1 is SGHAT and CDR2 is FQDESV (reference sequence). The CDR3 is 14 amino acids. The chain couples TRBV11-1 to TRBJ2-5; TRBD2 matches at 9 bases. The J call may be mistaken, given a closer DNA end match to TRBJ2-7. The sequence derives from a human donor with chronic lymphocytic leukemia. The sequences come from PBMCs, collected at disease progression, from a patient treated with ibrutinib. CDR3 amino acids: CASSFASGDYEQYF. CDR3 DNA sequence: TGTGCCAGCAGCTTCGCTAGCGGGGACTACGAGCAGTACTTC.